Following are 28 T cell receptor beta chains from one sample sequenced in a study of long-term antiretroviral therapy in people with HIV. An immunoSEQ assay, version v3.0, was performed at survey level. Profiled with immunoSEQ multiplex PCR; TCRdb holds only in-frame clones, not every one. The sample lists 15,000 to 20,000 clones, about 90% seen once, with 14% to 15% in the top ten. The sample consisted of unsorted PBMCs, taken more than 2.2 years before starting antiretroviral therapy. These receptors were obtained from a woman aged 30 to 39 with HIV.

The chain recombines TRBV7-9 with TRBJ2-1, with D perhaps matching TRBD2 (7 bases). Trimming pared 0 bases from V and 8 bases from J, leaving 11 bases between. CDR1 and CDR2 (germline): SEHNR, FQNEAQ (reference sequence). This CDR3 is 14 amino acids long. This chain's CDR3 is CASSLAGGPYEQFF. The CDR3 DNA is TGTGCCAGCAGCTTAGCGGGGGGGCCGTATGAGCAGTTCTTC. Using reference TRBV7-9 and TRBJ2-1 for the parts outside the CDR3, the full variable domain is DTGVSQNPRHKITKRGQNVTFRCDPISEHNRLYWYRQTLGQGPEFLTYFQNEAQLEKSRLLSDRFSAERPKGSFSTLEIQRTEQGDSAMYLCASSLAGGPYEQFFGPGTRLTVL.

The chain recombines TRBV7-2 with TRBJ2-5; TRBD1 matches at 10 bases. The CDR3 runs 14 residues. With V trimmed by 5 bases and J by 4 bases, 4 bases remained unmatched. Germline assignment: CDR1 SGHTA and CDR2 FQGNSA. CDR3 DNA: TGTGCCAGCAGCCGCGACAGGGGGCTAGAGACCCAGTACTTC. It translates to CASSRDRGLETQYF.

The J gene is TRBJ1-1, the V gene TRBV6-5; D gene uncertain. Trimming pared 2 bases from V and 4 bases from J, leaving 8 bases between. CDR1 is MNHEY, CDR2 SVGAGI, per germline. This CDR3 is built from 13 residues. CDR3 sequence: CASSYATSTEAFF. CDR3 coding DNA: TGTGCCAGCAGTTACGCCACTAGCACTGAAGCTTTCTTT.

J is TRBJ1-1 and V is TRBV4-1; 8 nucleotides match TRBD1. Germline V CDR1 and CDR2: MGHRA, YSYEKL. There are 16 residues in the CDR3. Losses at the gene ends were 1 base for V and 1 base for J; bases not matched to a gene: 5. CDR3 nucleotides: TGCGCCAGCAGCCAAGGGGGACAGGCGAGGAACACTGAAGCTTTCTTT. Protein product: CASSQGGQARNTEAFF.

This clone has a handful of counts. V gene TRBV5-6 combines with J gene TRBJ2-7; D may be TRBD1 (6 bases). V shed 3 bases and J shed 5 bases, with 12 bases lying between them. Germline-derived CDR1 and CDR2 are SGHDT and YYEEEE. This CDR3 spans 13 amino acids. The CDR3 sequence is CASSYGQSNEQYF. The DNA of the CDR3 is TGTGCCAGCAGCTATGGACAGTCGAACGAGCAGTACTTC. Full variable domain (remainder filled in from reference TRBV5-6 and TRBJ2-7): DAGVTQSPTHLIKTRGQQVTLRCSPKSGHDTVSWYQQALGQGPQFIFQYYEEEERQRGNFPDRFSGHQFPNYSSELNVNALLLGDSALYLCASSYGQSNEQYFGPGTRLTVT.

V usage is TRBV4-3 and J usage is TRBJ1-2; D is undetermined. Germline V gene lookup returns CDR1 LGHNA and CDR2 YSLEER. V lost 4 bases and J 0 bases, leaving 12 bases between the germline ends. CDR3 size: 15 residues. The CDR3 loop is CASSRSTEPNYGYTF. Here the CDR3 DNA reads TGCGCCAGCAGCCGGAGTACAGAACCTAACTATGGCTACACCTTC.

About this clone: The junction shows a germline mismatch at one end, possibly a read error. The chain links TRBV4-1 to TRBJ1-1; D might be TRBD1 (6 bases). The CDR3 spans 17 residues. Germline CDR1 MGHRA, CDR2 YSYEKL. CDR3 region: CASRQSPSSEGLGGKLF. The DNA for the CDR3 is TGCGCCAGCAGGCAGTCTCCGTCCTCAGAGGGCTTAGGGGGTAAGCTCTTT.

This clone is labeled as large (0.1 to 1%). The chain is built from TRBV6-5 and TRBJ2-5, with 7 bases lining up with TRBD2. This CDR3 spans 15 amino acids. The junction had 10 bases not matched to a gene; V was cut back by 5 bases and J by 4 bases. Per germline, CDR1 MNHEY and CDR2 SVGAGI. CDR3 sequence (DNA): TGTGCCAGCAGTCCGGGGGGATCGGTAGGAGAGACCCAGTACTTC. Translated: CASSPGGSVGETQYF.

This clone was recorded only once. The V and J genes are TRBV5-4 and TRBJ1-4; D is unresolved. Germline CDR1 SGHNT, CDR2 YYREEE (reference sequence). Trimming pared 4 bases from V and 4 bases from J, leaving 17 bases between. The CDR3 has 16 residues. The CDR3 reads CASSPGPRNYNEKLFF. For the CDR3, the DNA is TGTGCCAGCAGCCCCGGGCCGAGGAACTATAATGAAAAACTGTTTTTT.

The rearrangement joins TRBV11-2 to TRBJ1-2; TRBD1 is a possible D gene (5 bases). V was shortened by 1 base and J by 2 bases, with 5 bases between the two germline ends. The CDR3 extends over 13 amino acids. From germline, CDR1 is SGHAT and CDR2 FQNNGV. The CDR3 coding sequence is TGTGCCAGCAGCTTAGGGACAAACTATGGCTACACCTTC. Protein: CASSLGTNYGYTF.

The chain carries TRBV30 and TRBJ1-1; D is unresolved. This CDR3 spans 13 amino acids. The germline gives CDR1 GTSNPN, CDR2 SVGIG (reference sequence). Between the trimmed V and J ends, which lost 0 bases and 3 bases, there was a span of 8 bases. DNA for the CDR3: TGTGCCTGGAGTGTACGAGGAGACACTGAAGCTTTCTTT. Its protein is CAWSVRGDTEAFF.

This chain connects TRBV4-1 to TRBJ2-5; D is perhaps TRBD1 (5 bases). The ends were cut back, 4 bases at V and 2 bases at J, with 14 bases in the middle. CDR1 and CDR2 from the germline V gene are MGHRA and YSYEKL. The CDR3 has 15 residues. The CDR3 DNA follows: TGCGCCAGCAGCCCACGCGGTAGGGGACAAGAGACCCAGTACTTC. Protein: CASSPRGRGQETQYF.

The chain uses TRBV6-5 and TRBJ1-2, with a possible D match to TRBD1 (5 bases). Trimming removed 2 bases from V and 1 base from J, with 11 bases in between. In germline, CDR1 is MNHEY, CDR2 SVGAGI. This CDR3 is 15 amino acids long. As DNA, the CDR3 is TGTGCCAGCAGTTACCAGGGCAAGGGTAACTATGGCTACACCTTC. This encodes CASSYQGKGNYGYTF.

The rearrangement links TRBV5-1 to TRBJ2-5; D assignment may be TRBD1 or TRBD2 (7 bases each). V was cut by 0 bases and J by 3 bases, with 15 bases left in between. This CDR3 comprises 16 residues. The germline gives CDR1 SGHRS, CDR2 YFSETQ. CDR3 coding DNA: TGCGCCAGCAGCTTGGCAGGGGGGGGTGGAGAAGAGACCCAGTACTTC. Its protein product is CASSLAGGGGEETQYF.

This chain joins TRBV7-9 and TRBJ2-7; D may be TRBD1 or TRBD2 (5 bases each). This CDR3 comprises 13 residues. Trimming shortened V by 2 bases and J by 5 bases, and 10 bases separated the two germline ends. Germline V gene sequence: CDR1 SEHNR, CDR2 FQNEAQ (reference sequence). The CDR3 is CASSLRGAHEQYF. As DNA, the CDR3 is TGTGCCAGCAGCTTACGAGGGGCCCACGAGCAGTACTTC.

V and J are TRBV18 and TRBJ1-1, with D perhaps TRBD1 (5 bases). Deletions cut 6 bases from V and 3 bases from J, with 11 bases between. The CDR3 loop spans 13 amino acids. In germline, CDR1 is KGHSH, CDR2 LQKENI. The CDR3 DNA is TGTGCCAGCTCTTTCAGGGACGACACTGAAGCTTTCTTT. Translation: CASSFRDDTEAFF.

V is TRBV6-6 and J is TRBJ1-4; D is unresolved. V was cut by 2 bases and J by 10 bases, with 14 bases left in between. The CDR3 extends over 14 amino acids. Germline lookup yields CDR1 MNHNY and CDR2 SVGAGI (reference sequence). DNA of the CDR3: TGTGCCAGCAGTTACGTGGATAGATTGGGAAAACTGTTTTTT. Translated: CASSYVDRLGKLFF.

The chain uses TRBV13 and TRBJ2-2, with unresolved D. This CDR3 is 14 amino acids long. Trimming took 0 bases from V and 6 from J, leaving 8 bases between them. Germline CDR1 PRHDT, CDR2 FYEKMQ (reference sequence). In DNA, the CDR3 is TGTGCCAGCAGCTTAGGCAGGTATTCCGGGGAGCTGTTTTTT. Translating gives CASSLGRYSGELFF.

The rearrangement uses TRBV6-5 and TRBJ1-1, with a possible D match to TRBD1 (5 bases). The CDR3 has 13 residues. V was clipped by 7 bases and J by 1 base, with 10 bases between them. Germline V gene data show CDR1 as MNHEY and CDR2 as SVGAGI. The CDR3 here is CASTGHSNTEAFF. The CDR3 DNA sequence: TGTGCCAGCACCGGACACTCGAACACTGAAGCTTTCTTT.

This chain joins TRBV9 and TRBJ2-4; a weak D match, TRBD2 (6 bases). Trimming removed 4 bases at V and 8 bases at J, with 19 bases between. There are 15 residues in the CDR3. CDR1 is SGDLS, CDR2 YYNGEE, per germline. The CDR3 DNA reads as TGTGCCAGCAGCCCCCCGGAGGGACCCCGGGACATTCAGTACTTC. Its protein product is CASSPPEGPRDIQYF. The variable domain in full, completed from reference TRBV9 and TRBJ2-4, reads DSGVTQTPKHLITATGQRVTLRCSPRSGDLSVYWYQQSLDQGLQFLIQYYNGEERAKGNILERFSAQQFPDLHSELNLSSLELGDSALYFCASSPPEGPRDIQYFGAGTRLSVL.

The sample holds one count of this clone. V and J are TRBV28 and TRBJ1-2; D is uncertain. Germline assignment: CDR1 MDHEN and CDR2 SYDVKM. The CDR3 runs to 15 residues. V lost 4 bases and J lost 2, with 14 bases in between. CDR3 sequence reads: CASSSQAMNNYGYTF. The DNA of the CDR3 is TGTGCCAGCAGTTCGCAGGCTATGAACAACTATGGCTACACCTTC.

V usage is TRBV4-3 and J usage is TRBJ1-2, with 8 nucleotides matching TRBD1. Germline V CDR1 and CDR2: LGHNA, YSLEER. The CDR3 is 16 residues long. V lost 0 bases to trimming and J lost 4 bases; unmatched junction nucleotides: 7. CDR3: CASSQDTQGAGYGYTF. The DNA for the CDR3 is TGCGCCAGCAGCCAAGATACCCAGGGGGCGGGCTATGGCTACACCTTC.

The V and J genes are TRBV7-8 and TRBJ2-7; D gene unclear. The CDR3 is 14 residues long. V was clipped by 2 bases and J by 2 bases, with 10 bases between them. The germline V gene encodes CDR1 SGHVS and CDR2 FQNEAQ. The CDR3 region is CASSLSFGTYEQYF. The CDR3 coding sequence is TGTGCCAGCAGCTTAAGCTTTGGCACCTACGAGCAGTACTTC.

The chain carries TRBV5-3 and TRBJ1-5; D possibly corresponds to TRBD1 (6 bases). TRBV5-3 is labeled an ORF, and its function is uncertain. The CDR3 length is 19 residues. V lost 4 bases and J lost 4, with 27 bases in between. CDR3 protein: CARSPRPQGHSNKNQPQHF. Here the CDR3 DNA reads TGTGCCAGAAGCCCCCGCCCTCAGGGACACTCTAATAAAAATCAGCCCCAGCATTTT.

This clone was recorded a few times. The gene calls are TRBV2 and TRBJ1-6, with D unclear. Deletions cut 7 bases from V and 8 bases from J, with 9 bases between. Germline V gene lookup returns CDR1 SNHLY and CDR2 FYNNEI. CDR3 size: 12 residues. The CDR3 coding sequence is TGTGCCAGCAAGGTCAGAGATTCACCCCTCCACTTT. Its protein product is CASKVRDSPLHF.

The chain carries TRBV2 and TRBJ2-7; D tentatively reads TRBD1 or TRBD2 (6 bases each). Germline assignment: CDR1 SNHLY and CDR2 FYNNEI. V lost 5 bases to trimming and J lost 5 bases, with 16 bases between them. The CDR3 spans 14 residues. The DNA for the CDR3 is TGTGCCAGCAGTCCCTCGGGGGCGCGTAACGAGCAGTACTTC. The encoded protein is CASSPSGARNEQYF.

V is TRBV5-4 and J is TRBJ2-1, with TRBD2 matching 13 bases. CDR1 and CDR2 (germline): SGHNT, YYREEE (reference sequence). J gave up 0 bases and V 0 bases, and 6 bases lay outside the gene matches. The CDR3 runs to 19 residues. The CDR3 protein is CASSLVRLAGGLSYNEQFF. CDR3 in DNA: TGTGCCAGCAGCTTGGTGCGACTAGCGGGGGGCCTCTCCTACAATGAGCAGTTCTTC.

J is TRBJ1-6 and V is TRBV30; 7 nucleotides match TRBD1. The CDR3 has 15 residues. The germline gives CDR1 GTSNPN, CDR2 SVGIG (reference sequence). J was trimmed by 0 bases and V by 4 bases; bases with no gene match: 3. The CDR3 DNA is TGTGCCTGGACGTCAGGGGGCTCCTATAATTCACCCCTCCACTTT. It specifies CAWTSGGSYNSPLHF. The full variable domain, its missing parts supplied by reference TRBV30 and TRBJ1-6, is SQTIHQWPATLVQPVGSPLSLECTVEGTSNPNLYWYRQAAGRGLQLLFYSVGIGQISSEVPQNLSASRPQDRQFILSSKKLLLSDSGFYLCAWTSGGSYNSPLHFGNGTRLTVT.